This T cell receptor (beta chain) comes out of a study of human T cells and chemical hapten exposure. Whole-study context: The use of 2% DPC on roughly 2 cm by roughly 2 cm of upper inner arm skin constituted sensitization. Diphenylcyclopropenone was administered weekly to the scalp of patients throughout the roughly 22-week study. General study findings and limits: TCRs above 1 in 1000 frequency did not change with DPC sensitization. Expanded TCRs created a significantly greater count of big CDR3 similarity clusters than controls did.

The time point was: pre-sensitization, week 0. The treatment denotes: therapeutic diphenylcyclopropenone sensitization with weekly scalp DPC. This clonotype has at least ten counts. Antigen: not known. V dropped 6 bases and J dropped 10 bases, with 12 bases sitting between them. Germline CDR1 is SNHLY and CDR2 is FYNNEI. The CDR3 extends over 12 amino acids. From the RACE reads, TCRdb called clonotypes with MiXCR, one entry per CDR3 protein. The table lists some 38,000 distinct CDR3 sequences, 6% to 9.5% of them singletons. This TCR derives from a woman in her forties or fifties with alopecia areata. Some clones in this sample may be carry-over from other donors' samples. The genes are TRBV2 and TRBJ1-4; D is uncertain. The material sequenced was whole blood, taken in connection with sensitization to the hapten diphenylcyclopropenone (DPC). The CDR3 protein is CASSEEWGKLFF. CDR3 in DNA: TGTGCCAGCAGCGAGGAATGGGGAAAACTGTTTTTT. The variable domain in full, with the rest retrieved from reference TRBV2 and TRBJ1-4, is EPEVTQTPSHQVTQMGQEVILRCVPISNHLYFYWYRQILGQKVEFLVSFYNNEISEKSEIFDDQFSVERPDGSNFTLKIRSTKLEDSAMYFCASSEEWGKLFFGSGTQLSVL.